These T cell receptor beta chains were read from a single sample in a study of T cells after yellow fever vaccination. TCRdb fed the 5' RACE reads into MiXCR, producing one record per CDR3 protein. The sample has 500,000 to 550,000 distinct CDR3 sequences, about a fifth seen once. The sequencing used PBMCs, collected approximately 22 days after the first yellow fever vaccination. These TCRs come from a man aged 18 to 30 who received the YFV17D yellow fever vaccine. The CDR3 runs from the conserved cysteine through the conserved F or W. The D gene is left open where the match is weak. A row's size may be missing; if present it is once, few, many or a size class.

TRBJ2-3,few,TRBD1,TRBV5-1,TGCGCCAGCAGCTCCGGGACAGGGTTTTCGTATACGCAGTATTTT,CASSSGTGFSYTQYF
TRBJ2-5,NA,NA,TRBV7-6,TGTGCCAGCAGTTTAAACCAGGGAGACTCTACGTACCAAGAGACCCAGTACTTC,CASSLNQGDSTYQETQYF
TRBJ1-3,many,TRBD1,TRBV5-1,TGCGCCAGCAGCCGCGTGGGGACAGCGAACTCTGGAAACACCATATATTTT,CASSRVGTANSGNTIYF
TRBJ1-3,few,NA,TRBV6-1,TGTGCCAGCAGTCCCCGTCGGGGTGCCCACTCTGGAAACACCATATATTTT,CASSPRRGAHSGNTIYF
TRBJ2-1,few,TRBD2,TRBV11-1,TGTGCCAGCAGCTCGACCGAAATTGGACTAGCGGGGGGGCTTTCCTACAATGAGCAGTTCTTC,CASSSTEIGLAGGLSYNEQFF
TRBJ2-5,NA,NA,TRBV13,TGTGCCAGCAGCTTCTACAGGGATTGGACCCAGTACTTC,CASSFYRDWTQYF
TRBJ2-6,NA,NA,TRBV7-2,TGTGCCAGCAGCTTATGGGGCTACCAAACTGGGGCCAACGTCCTGACTTTC,CASSLWGYQTGANVLTF
TRBJ2-4,NA,NA,TRBV27,TGTGCCAGCAGTTCCCCCTACGTACCGGGGGCGAAAAACATTCAGTACTTC,CASSSPYVPGAKNIQYF
TRBJ2-7,NA,NA,TRBV11-1,TGTGCCAGCAGCTTCGGGAACGAGCAGTACTTC,CASSFGNEQYF
TRBJ1-5,once,NA,TRBV21-1,TGTGCCAGCAGCAAAGGCGGCTTGGGGGCCAAAGGGCTTTATAGCAATCAGCCCCAGCATTTT,CASSKGGLGAKGLYSNQPQHF
TRBJ2-1,many,NA,TRBV9,TGTGCCAGCAGCGTAGGCAGGGGCCCCCACAATGAGCAGTTCTTC,CASSVGRGPHNEQFF
TRBJ2-2,few,TRBD1,TRBV7-2,TGTGCCAGCAGGACACAGGGGGCTTCGGGGGAGCTGTTTTTT,CASRTQGASGELFF
TRBJ1-5,few,NA,TRBV7-2,TGTGCCAGCAGCTTAATTTTTCCGAGCGATCAGCCCCAGCATTTT,CASSLIFPSDQPQHF
TRBJ1-5,NA,NA,TRBV12-3/TRBV12-4,TGTGCCAGCACCGAAGATAGCAATCAGCCCCAGCATTTT,CASTEDSNQPQHF
TRBJ2-1,NA,TRBD2,TRBV7-2,TGTGCCAGCACCCTAGCGGGCCGTTCCTACAATGAGCAGTTCTTC,CASTLAGRSYNEQFF
TRBJ2-3,NA,TRBD1,TRBV7-3,TGTGCCAGCAGCCTCCGAGGGACAGGGGGTACAGATACGCAGTATTTT,CASSLRGTGGTDTQYF
TRBJ2-3,NA,TRBD2,TRBV15,TGTGCCACCAGCAGAGATCATTCTAGCGGGGGCTCTAGCACAGATACGCAGTATTTT,CATSRDHSSGGSSTDTQYF
TRBJ1-2,many,NA,TRBV24-1,TGTGCCACCAGTGGGGGTTATGGCTACACCTTC,CATSGGYGYTF
TRBJ2-5,NA,NA,TRBV18,TGTGCCAGCTCACCGCAGGGGGGGATCCAGTACTTC,CASSPQGGIQYF
TRBJ2-5,few,NA,TRBV6-1,TGTGCCAGCAGTGAAGTGGGAGAGACCCAGTACTTC,CASSEVGETQYF
TRBJ2-1,many,NA,TRBV7-2,TGTGCCAGCAGCTCTCTCGTCGCGAATGAGCAGTTCTTC,CASSSLVANEQFF
TRBJ2-2,few,NA,TRBV3-1,TGTGCCAGCAGCCTCGTCTCGGGGTTGTTGGCCGGGGAGCTGTTTTTT,CASSLVSGLLAGELFF
TRBJ1-1,few,NA,TRBV7-9,TGTGCCAGCGTGTCAGGGGACACTGAAGCTTTCTTT,CASVSGDTEAFF
TRBJ1-4,few,TRBD1,TRBV10-2,TGCGCCAGCAGTGACGGGACAGGGGGCAATGAAAAACTGTTTTTT,CASSDGTGGNEKLFF
TRBJ1-6,few,NA,TRBV6-5,TGTGCCAGCAGTAACTATCCTGGGGGGAGCTCCTATAATTCACCCCTCCACTTT,CASSNYPGGSSYNSPLHF
TRBJ1-1,many,NA,TRBV12-3/TRBV12-4,TGTGCCAGCAGTCGCCAGGGGATGAACACTGAAGCTTTCTTT,CASSRQGMNTEAFF
TRBJ2-7,NA,NA,TRBV6-5,TGTGCCAGCAGTTACGAGCAGGGGGGTTCCTACGAGCAGTACTTC,CASSYEQGGSYEQYF
TRBJ1-1,NA,NA,TRBV15,TGTGCCACCAGCACCGGACAGGAAGCTTTCTTT,CATSTGQEAFF
TRBJ2-3,NA,TRBD2,TRBV20-1,TGCAGTGCTAGAGATCGACGGGGGGGCGTCCTGGGAACAGATACGCAGTATTTT,CSARDRRGGVLGTDTQYF
TRBJ2-7,NA,NA,TRBV11-1,TGTGCCAGCAGCGCCCAAACGGGGTACGAGCAGTACTTC,CASSAQTGYEQYF
TRBJ1-5,few,NA,TRBV27,TGTGCCAGCAGTTTTTCCATAAATCAGCCCCAGCATTTT,CASSFSINQPQHF
TRBJ2-3,NA,NA,TRBV5-5,TGTGCCAGCAGCCCGAACCCCACAGATACGCAGTATTTT,CASSPNPTDTQYF
TRBJ2-5,NA,NA,TRBV6-5,TGTGCCAGCAGTTTGCCAGGGCGGCAAGAGACCCAGTACTTC,CASSLPGRQETQYF
TRBJ1-2,NA,TRBD1,TRBV7-3,TGTGCCAGCAGCCTTCGGACAGGGCTCAGCTACACCTTC,CASSLRTGLSYTF
TRBJ2-3,few,NA,TRBV5-5,TGTGCCAGCAGCCGAACGACCCCTGACACAGATACGCAGTATTTT,CASSRTTPDTDTQYF
TRBJ2-3,few,TRBD2,TRBV7-2,TGTGCCAGCAGCGGGACTAGCGGGGGGCCTCTGGATACGCAGTATTTT,CASSGTSGGPLDTQYF
TRBJ1-2,NA,NA,TRBV20-1,TGCAGTGCTAGAGATCCAGGGAGCTATGGCTACACCTTC,CSARDPGSYGYTF